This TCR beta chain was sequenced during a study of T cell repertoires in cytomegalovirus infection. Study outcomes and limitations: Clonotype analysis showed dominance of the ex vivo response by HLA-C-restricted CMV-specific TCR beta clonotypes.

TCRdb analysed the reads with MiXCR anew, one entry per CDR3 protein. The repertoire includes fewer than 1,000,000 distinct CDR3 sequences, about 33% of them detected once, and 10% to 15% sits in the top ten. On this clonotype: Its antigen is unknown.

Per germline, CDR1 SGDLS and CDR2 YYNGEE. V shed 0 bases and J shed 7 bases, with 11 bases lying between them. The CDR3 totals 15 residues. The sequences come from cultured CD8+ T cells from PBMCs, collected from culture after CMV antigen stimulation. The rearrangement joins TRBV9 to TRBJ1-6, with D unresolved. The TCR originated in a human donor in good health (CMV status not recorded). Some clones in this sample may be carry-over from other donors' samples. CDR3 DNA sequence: TGTGCCAGCAGCGTAGGGAGGGTGTCCAATTCACCCCTCCACTTT. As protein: CASSVGRVSNSPLHF.